This T cell receptor beta chain was captured by sequencing in a study of blood T cell repertoires in COVID-19 (dated by TCRdb to the early 2020s). Looking at the study overall: Samples covering the acute and convalescent phases of COVID-19 were provided by collaborators in the United States, Italy and Spain. The prospective study material was composed of cDNA or gDNA derived from T cells, B-cell-depleted T cells, or PBMCs. Subjects who had been exposed to COVID-19, were actively infected with it, or had recovered from it provided the deeply sampled blood TCRbeta repertoires that made up the dataset. The repertoires were made available in a free public database intended to serve as a resource for research on the immune response to SARS-CoV-2. Samples were obtained from the ongoing ImmuneRACE study (first 160 participants) and from over 1,000 subjects provided by 6 global collaborators. A de-identified subject ID, COVID-19 status, age in years and sex were almost always included in the sample metadata. HLA class I and class II types, where available, came from metadata supplied by the sample provider rather than from assay-based typing.

The collaborating institutions used their own protocols to collect whole blood in K2EDTA tubes. For TCRbeta analysis, collaborator samples were shipped as frozen whole blood, as isolated PBMCs, or as DNA extracted from either sample type. Results the study describes overall, beyond this receptor: The amount of clinical and demographic metadata varied by source and participant and was provided uncurated.

The immunoSEQ Assay, a bias-controlled multiplex PCR, was used to amplify TCRbeta CDR3 regions from genomic DNA. The source study handled its data this way. Nucleated cell counts per sample were estimated from amplification of reference gene primers within the assay. Sequence reads were collapsed and filtered to measure the absolute abundance of every unique TCRbeta CDR3 rearrangement. For each sample, productive Simpson clonality was calculated by taking the square root of Simpson's diversity index across productive rearrangements. TCRdb took over this immuneACCESS table, retaining in-frame rearrangements with V and J assigned. Such tables are incomplete; in checked studies, under half of the missing clones stem from an unresolved V gene, and the remainder is unexplained. The V and J calls and clone size are taken from that table; D and trimming were inferred from the DNA. The sample includes over 150,000 clones, with approximately 79% observed a single time. The ten largest clones represent around 12% of the sample.

Details on this clone: Its antigen remains undetermined. Base qualities are not at hand, and no much larger clone is one base apart.

The source is a woman in her fifties or sixties with acute or convalescent COVID-19. What was sequenced was peripheral blood.

Read as DNA, the sequence is TGTGCCAGCAGCTTTTTTGCGGGACAGGGCCAATACAATGAGCAGTTCTTC. Translated, it reads CASSFFAGQGQYNEQFF. The sequence is built from TRBV7-2 and TRBJ2-1, with 9 junctional bases fitting TRBD1. Compared with germline, V lacks 3 bases and J lacks 4 bases; bases without a gene match: 10. Spanning cysteine to phenylalanine, the CDR3 consists of 17 amino acids. The entry retains the CDR3 DNA only, 51 bases that are in frame from base 1. From a lookup of the germline V gene, CDR1 and CDR2 are SGHTA and FQGNSA. With the rest looked up from the reference TRBV7-2 and TRBJ2-1 genes rather than sequenced, the full variable domain is GAGVSQSPSNKVTEKGKDVELRCDPISGHTALYWYRQSLGQGLEFLIYFQGNSAPDKSGLPSDRFSAERTGGSVSTLTIQRTQQEDSAVYLCASSFFAGQGQYNEQFFGPGTRLTVL.